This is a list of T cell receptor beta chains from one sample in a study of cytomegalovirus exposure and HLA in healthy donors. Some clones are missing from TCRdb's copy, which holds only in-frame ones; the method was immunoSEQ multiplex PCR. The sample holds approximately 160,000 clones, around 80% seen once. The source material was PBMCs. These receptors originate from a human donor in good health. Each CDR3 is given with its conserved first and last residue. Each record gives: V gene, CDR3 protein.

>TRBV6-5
CASSPDTASGYTF
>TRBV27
CASSSGTGVAYEQYF
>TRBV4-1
CASSQVKGQAETQYF
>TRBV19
CASRTDGTATSNYGYTF
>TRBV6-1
CASSEVGGASYGYTF
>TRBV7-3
CASSFGGRDTGELFF
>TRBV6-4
CASSDGASGGGHNEQFF
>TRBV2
CASRGDRGISGELFF
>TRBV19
CASSIDAAASPLHF
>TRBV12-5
CASGLVGFGGEQYF
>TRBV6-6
CASSYSTRGDGYTF
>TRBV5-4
CASSLSRGRTGNQPQHF
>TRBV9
CASSVELAGDRDTQYF